Below are 21 T cell receptor beta chains sequenced from a single sample in a study of cytomegalovirus exposure and HLA in healthy donors. It was with 60 Vbeta and 13 Jbeta primers that the PCR ran. Repertoires were generated with immunoSEQ multiplex PCR, while TCRdb's copy carries only in-frame clones and drops some. The data contain approximately 170,000 clones, about 59% of them singletons. Sequenced: PBMCs. These receptor sequences come from a man aged 40-50 years in good health and CMV-seronegative.

The sample holds a few counts of this clone. The gene calls are TRBV28 and TRBJ2-4; TRBD1 matches at 7 bases. The CDR3 contains 13 residues. With V trimmed by 3 bases and J by 6 bases, 2 bases remained unmatched. From germline, CDR1 is MDHEN and CDR2 SYDVKM. CDR3: CASSLKGANIQYF. The CDR3 DNA follows: TGTGCCAGCAGTTTGAAGGGGGCAAACATTCAGTACTTC.

This clone came up a few times. The J gene is TRBJ1-6, the V gene TRBV5-8, with 9 bases aligning to TRBD1. Unmatched junction bases numbered 1, after V lost 3 bases and J lost 3 bases. The CDR3 length is 15 residues. Per the germline V gene, CDR1 is SGHTS and CDR2 is YDEGEE. The CDR3 DNA sequence: TGTGCCAGCAGCTCGGGACAGGGCTATAATTCACCCCTCCACTTT. Protein product: CASSSGQGYNSPLHF.

The genes are TRBV7-9 and TRBJ1-4; 7 nucleotides line up with TRBD1. With 5 bases clipped from V and 4 bases from J, the junction kept 4 bases outside the gene matches. The CDR3 contains 14 residues. Germline CDR1 is SEHNR and CDR2 is FQNEAQ (reference sequence). Here the CDR3 DNA reads TGTGCCAGCAGCATGGGACAGAATAATGAAAAACTGTTTTTT. Translating it yields CASSMGQNNEKLFF. Full variable domain (rest looked up from reference TRBV7-9 and TRBJ1-4): DTGVSQNPRHKITKRGQNVTFRCDPISEHNRLYWYRQTLGQGPEFLTYFQNEAQLEKSRLLSDRFSAERPKGSFSTLEIQRTEQGDSAMYLCASSMGQNNEKLFFGSGTQLSVL.

The chain has TRBV28 and TRBJ1-3, with D maybe TRBD1 (5 bases). The CDR3 is 15 residues long. Germline V CDR1 and CDR2: MDHEN, SYDVKM. Trimming removed 2 bases from V and 5 bases from J, with 13 bases in between. CDR3 nucleotides: TGTGCCAGCAGTTTACGGCAGGGAGGAAGAAACACCATATATTTT. The encoded protein is CASSLRQGGRNTIYF.

The chain recombines TRBV25-1 with TRBJ2-2; 8 positions agree with TRBD1. CDR1 is MGHDK, CDR2 SYGVNS, per germline. The CDR3 runs to 15 residues. Trimming took 7 bases from V and 4 from J; bases not matched to a gene: 8. CDR3 coding DNA: TGTGCCAGCATAGGGACAGGTACTTTCACCGGGGAGCTGTTTTTT. This sequence encodes CASIGTGTFTGELFF.

The gene calls are TRBV9 and TRBJ1-4, with 7 positions matching TRBD1. This CDR3 region has 15 residues. Germline CDR1 reads SGDLS; CDR2 reads YYNGEE. With 3 bases clipped from V and 1 base from J, the junction kept 3 bases outside the gene matches. This CDR3 reads CASSERQGTNEKLFF. In DNA form, the CDR3 reads TGTGCCAGCAGCGAGCGACAGGGAACTAATGAAAAACTGTTTTTT.

This sequence joins TRBV5-1 and TRBJ2-5, with D possibly TRBD1 on 7 matching bases. The ends were cut back, 5 bases at V and 1 base at J, with 9 bases in the middle. This CDR3 is built from 13 residues. CDR1 and CDR2 from the germline V gene are SGHRS and YFSETQ. The chain's CDR3 is CASRQGGQETQYF. In DNA, the CDR3 is TGCGCCAGCAGGCAGGGGGGCCAAGAGACCCAGTACTTC.

The rearrangement joins TRBV28 to TRBJ1-1, with 7 bases that match TRBD1. The CDR3 runs to 15 residues. Trimming removed 4 bases from V and 7 bases from J; junction bases left unmatched: 12. CDR1 and CDR2 from the germline V gene are MDHEN and SYDVKM. The CDR3 loop is CASSSDRPRGGEAFF. CDR3 nucleotides: TGTGCCAGCAGTTCGGACAGGCCGAGAGGAGGTGAAGCTTTCTTT.

The CDR3 DNA reads as TGTGCCAGCAGCTTGGCCGGGACAGGGGCCCTTAAGGGCTACACCTTC. Protein sequence: CASSLAGTGALKGYTF. The rearrangement links TRBV5-6 to TRBJ1-2, with 10 bases that match TRBD1. The germline CDR1 and CDR2 sequences are SGHDT and YYEEEE. The CDR3 sequence is 16 residues long. J lost 8 bases, V lost 0 bases, and 10 bases had no gene match.

The V call is TRBV7-9, the J call TRBJ2-7, with 12 bases fitting TRBD2. J was trimmed by 5 bases and V by 4 bases; bases with no gene match: 6. Germline V gene data show CDR1 as SEHNR and CDR2 as FQNEAQ (reference sequence). CDR3 length equals 15 residues. CDR3 loop: CASSSTRTSGDEQYF. The CDR3, as DNA: TGTGCCAGCAGCTCCACCCGGACTAGCGGGGACGAGCAGTACTTC.

This chain joins TRBV4-3 and TRBJ2-3; perhaps TRBD1 as D (5 bases). The CDR3 has 17 amino acids. Trimming removed 3 bases at V and 2 bases at J, with 18 bases between. Germline V gives CDR1 LGHNA, CDR2 YSLEER. This CDR3 is CASSHAPSTDTTDTQYF. The CDR3 bases are TGCGCCAGCAGCCATGCCCCGTCGACAGACACCACAGATACGCAGTATTTT.

This chain uses TRBV29-1 with TRBJ2-3; perhaps TRBD1 as D (5 bases). Germline CDR1 SQVTM, CDR2 ANQGSEA. The CDR3 is made up of 12 amino acids. Trimming left V 5 bases short and J 7 bases short, with 13 bases between. Here the CDR3 DNA reads TGCAGCGTTTATCAGGGAATGAATACGCAGTATTTT. Protein product: CSVYQGMNTQYF.

The chain carries TRBV6-6 and TRBJ1-5; 7 nucleotides match TRBD1. Trimming removed 8 bases from V and 6 bases from J; junction bases left unmatched: 13. Germline CDR1 reads MNHNY; CDR2 reads SVGAGI (reference sequence). This CDR3 is 15 amino acids long. The DNA of the CDR3 is TGTGCCAGCGAACCCGGGACAGCCTATGTTCAGCCCCAGCATTTT. Protein: CASEPGTAYVQPQHF.

The chain joins TRBV30 to TRBJ1-3; 8 bases align to TRBD1. Germline CDR1 GTSNPN, CDR2 SVGIG (reference sequence). Losses at the gene ends were 8 bases for V and 1 base for J; bases not matched to a gene: 7. The CDR3 contains 14 residues. The CDR3 loop reads CAGGQGESGNTIYF. CDR3 coding DNA: TGTGCCGGCGGACAGGGAGAATCTGGAAACACCATATATTTT.

This chain joins TRBV5-4 and TRBJ1-1, with unresolved D. There are 14 residues in the CDR3. In germline, CDR1 is SGHNT, CDR2 YYREEE (reference sequence). V was cut by 2 bases and J by 5 bases, with 13 bases left in between. DNA of the CDR3: TGTGCCAGCAGCTTAGCGGCAGCGGGGACTGAAGCTTTCTTT. Its translation is CASSLAAAGTEAFF.

This clone has just a few counts. The CDR3 DNA sequence: TGTGCTACCGCTAGCGGGGGGGCAATTGAGCAGTTCTTC. Translated, it gives CATASGGAIEQFF. V and J are TRBV6-1 and TRBJ2-1; 12 nucleotides align to TRBD2. This CDR3 is built from 13 residues. CDR1 is MNHNS and CDR2 is SASEGT in the germline V gene.

This clone was observed a handful of times. Germline and junction disagree at one end, which may indicate a read error. The V and J genes are TRBV7-9 and TRBJ1-6, with D unclear. The CDR3 runs to 12 residues. Germline loops: CDR1 SEHNR, CDR2 FQNEAQ (reference sequence). CDR3 sequence: CSSSLPGSPLHF. CDR3 DNA sequence: TGTTCCAGCAGCCTCCCGGGTTCACCCCTCCACTTT. The complete variable domain, with remaining parts taken from reference TRBV7-9 and TRBJ1-6, reads DTGVSQNPRHKITKRGQNVTFRCDPISEHNRLYWYRQTLGQGPEFLTYFQNEAQLEKSRLLSDRFSAERPKGSFSTLEIQRTEQGDSAMYLCSSSLPGSPLHFGNGTRLTVT.

The gene calls are TRBV7-2 and TRBJ2-2; D is unclear. The CDR3 covers 15 residues. Trimming shortened V by 6 bases and J by 3 bases, and 14 bases separated the two germline ends. CDR1 is SGHTA, CDR2 FQGNSA, per germline. CDR3 coding DNA: TGTGCCAGCAGTCTCGCGGTAACGGACACCGGGGAGCTGTTTTTT. Translating gives CASSLAVTDTGELFF.

The rearrangement uses TRBV4-1 and TRBJ2-5; 8 bases match TRBD2. Per the germline V gene, CDR1 is MGHRA and CDR2 is YSYEKL. V gave up 3 bases and J gave up 2 bases; unmatched junction bases: 8. The CDR3 contains 16 residues. The DNA of the CDR3 is TGCGCCAGCAGCCAGACCCCACTAGCGGCGCAAGAGACCCAGTACTTC. Encoded protein: CASSQTPLAAQETQYF.

This rearrangement joins TRBV19 to TRBJ2-6; 9 bases line up with TRBD1. Trimming removed 6 bases from V and 0 bases from J; junction bases left unmatched: 6. Germline CDR1 LNHDA, CDR2 SQIVND (reference sequence). The CDR3 is 17 residues long. CDR3 nucleotide sequence: TGTGCCAGTAGACCCGGGACAGGGAACTCTGGGGCCAACGTCCTGACTTTC. As protein: CASRPGTGNSGANVLTF.

Details on this clone: An end of the junction does not agree with germline; a read error may underlie this. This chain joins TRBV28 and TRBJ2-7; the D gene is possibly TRBD2 (5 bases). The germline V gene has CDR1 MDHEN and CDR2 SYDVKM. The CDR3 has 11 amino acids. The CDR3 spells CASSFGVSLHF. The CDR3 nucleotides read TGTGCCAGCAGTTTCGGGGTTTCCCTGCACTTC.